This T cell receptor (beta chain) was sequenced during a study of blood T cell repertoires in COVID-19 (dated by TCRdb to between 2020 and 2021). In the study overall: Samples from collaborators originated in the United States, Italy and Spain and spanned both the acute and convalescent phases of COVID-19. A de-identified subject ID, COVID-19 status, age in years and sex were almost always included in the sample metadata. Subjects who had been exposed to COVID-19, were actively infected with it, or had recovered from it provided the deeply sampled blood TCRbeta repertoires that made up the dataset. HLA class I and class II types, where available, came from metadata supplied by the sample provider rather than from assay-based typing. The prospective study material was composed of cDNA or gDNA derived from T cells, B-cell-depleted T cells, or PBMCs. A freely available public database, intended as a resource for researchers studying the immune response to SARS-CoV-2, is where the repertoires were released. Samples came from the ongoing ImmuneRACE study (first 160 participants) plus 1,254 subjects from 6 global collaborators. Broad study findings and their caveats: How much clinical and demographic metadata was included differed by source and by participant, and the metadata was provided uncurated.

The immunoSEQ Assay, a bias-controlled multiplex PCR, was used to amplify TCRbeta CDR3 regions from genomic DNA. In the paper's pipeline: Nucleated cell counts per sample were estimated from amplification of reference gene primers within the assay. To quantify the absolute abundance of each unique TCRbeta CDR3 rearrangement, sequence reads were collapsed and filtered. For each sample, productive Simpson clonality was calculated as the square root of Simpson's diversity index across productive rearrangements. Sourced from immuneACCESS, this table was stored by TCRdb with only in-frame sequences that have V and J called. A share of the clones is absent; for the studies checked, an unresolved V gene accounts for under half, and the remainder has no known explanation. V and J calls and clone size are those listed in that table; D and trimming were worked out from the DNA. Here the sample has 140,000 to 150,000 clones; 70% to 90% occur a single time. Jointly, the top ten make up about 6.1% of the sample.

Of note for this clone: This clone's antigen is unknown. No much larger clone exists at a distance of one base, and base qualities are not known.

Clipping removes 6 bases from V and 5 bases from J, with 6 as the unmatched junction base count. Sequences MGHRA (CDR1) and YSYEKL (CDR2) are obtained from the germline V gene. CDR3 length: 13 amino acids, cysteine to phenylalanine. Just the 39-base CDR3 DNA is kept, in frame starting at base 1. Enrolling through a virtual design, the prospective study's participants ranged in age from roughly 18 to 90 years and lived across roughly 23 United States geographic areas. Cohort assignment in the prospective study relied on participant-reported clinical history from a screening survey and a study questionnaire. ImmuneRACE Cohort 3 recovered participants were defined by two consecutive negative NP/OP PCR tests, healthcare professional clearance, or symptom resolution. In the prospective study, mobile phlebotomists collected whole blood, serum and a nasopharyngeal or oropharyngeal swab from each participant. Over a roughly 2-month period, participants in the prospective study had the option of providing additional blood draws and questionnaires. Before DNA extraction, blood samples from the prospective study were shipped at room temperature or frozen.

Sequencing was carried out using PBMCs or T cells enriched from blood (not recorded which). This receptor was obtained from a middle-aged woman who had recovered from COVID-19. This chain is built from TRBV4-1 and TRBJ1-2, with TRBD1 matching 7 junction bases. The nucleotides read TGCGCCAGCAGACTCGGGACAGATTATGGCTACACCTTC. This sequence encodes CASRLGTDYGYTF.